The 18 T cell receptor beta chains presented below share a single source sample, sequenced in a study of T cell changes during pregnancy in multiple sclerosis. Measured with immunoSEQ multiplex PCR; TCRdb has only the in-frame clones, and not every one. This sample has 40,000 to 45,000 clones; approximately 90% occur once, and the top ten carry 0.52%. The sample here was CD4+ T cells from peripheral blood mononuclear cells, taken in the third trimester of pregnancy. The receptors come from a female donor with multiple sclerosis, enrolled in a pregnancy study.

The CDR3 sequence is CASTVLGGAGNTIYF. As DNA, the CDR3 is TGTGCCAGCACCGTACTAGGGGGGGCCGGAAACACCATATATTTT. This sequence joins TRBV6-6 and TRBJ1-3, with a weak D call TRBD1 (6 bases). The V and J ends lost 7 bases and 4 bases respectively, with 17 bases between them. The CDR3 covers 15 residues. Germline assignment: CDR1 MNHNY and CDR2 SVGAGI (reference sequence).

The rearrangement joins TRBV7-2 to TRBJ2-2; TRBD1 matches 11 bases. The CDR3 loop spans 17 amino acids. Germline-derived CDR1 and CDR2 are SGHTA and FQGNSA. V dropped 6 bases and J dropped 1; count of bases not matched to a gene: 7. CDR3 residues: CASSFGGTGGNTGELFF. In nucleotides, the CDR3 is TGTGCCAGCAGTTTCGGAGGGACAGGGGGGAACACCGGGGAGCTGTTTTTT. The complete variable domain, with remaining parts taken from reference TRBV7-2 and TRBJ2-2, reads GAGVSQSPSNKVTEKGKDVELRCDPISGHTALYWYRQSLGQGLEFLIYFQGNSAPDKSGLPSDRFSAERTGGSVSTLTIQRTQQEDSAVYLCASSFGGTGGNTGELFFGEGSRLTVL.

The chain employs TRBV5-1 and TRBJ2-1, with unresolved D. The CDR3 is 14 amino acids. Between the trimmed V and J ends, which lost 0 bases and 0 bases, there was a span of 4 bases. From germline, CDR1 is SGHRS and CDR2 YFSETQ. The CDR3 protein is CASSLGSSYNEQFF. CDR3 coding DNA: TGCGCCAGCAGCTTGGGGAGCTCCTACAATGAGCAGTTCTTC.

This chain uses TRBV6-5 with TRBJ1-2; 12 bases are shared with TRBD1. This CDR3 region has 16 residues. CDR1 is MNHEY and CDR2 is SVGAGI in the germline V gene. J gave up 2 bases and V 4 bases, and 5 bases lay outside the gene matches. CDR3 loop: CASSSGTGGANYGYTF. The CDR3 DNA reads as TGTGCCAGCAGTTCCGGGACAGGGGGCGCGAACTATGGCTACACCTTC.

The chain joins TRBV6-1 to TRBJ1-4; D unclear. The germline V gene has CDR1 MNHNS and CDR2 SASEGT. Deletions cut 2 bases from V and 0 bases from J, with 19 bases between. The CDR3 totals 19 residues. CDR3 nucleotides: TGTGCCAGCAGTGAACGTCCTCGGGGATCTCGCTCAACTAATGAAAAACTGTTTTTT. This gives the protein CASSERPRGSRSTNEKLFF.

This clone was detected once. The chain carries TRBV11-2 and TRBJ1-2, with D unclear. V was pared by 5 bases and J by 6 bases, with 16 bases between. CDR3 length equals 14 residues. The germline V gene encodes CDR1 SGHAT and CDR2 FQNNGV. The CDR3 DNA reads TGTGCCAGCAGCCCGAGGGTCAAAACTGATGGCTACACCTTC. Translated: CASSPRVKTDGYTF.

The chain joins TRBV19 to TRBJ1-1; TRBD1 matches 9 bases. The CDR3 covers 13 residues. V was pared by 6 bases and J by 6 bases, with 5 bases of the junction left unmatched. The germline V gene encodes CDR1 LNHDA and CDR2 SQIVND (reference sequence). DNA for the CDR3: TGTGCCAGTAGGACACAGGGGGCCTCTGAAGCTTTCTTT. It specifies CASRTQGASEAFF.

The chain is built from TRBV13 and TRBJ2-3, with 12 bases aligning to TRBD2. This CDR3 contains 17 residues. Trimming cost V 7 bases and J 2 bases; bases outside gene matches: 10. The V gene's germline CDR1 is PRHDT and CDR2 FYEKMQ (reference sequence). The CDR3 DNA is TGTGCCAGCAACTCGATACGACTAGCGGGAGTCACAGATACGCAGTATTTT. Its translation is CASNSIRLAGVTDTQYF.

V and J are TRBV6-5 and TRBJ1-5; 10 nucleotides line up with TRBD1. CDR1 is MNHEY and CDR2 is SVGAGI in the germline V gene. V shed 5 bases and J 6 bases; nucleotides not matched to a gene: 7. This CDR3 is built from 15 residues. CDR3 region: CASSTGTGEIQPQHF. CDR3 DNA: TGTGCCAGCAGTACCGGGACAGGGGAGATTCAGCCCCAGCATTTT.

The chain links TRBV11-3 to TRBJ2-7, with TRBD1 identical over 11 bases. Germline CDR1 and CDR2: SGHNT and YENEEA. V lost 3 bases and J lost 5; bases outside the gene matches: 6. The CDR3 sequence is 15 residues long. CDR3 in DNA: TGTGCCAGCAGCTTCGGGACAGGGGGTATCGACGAGCAGTACTTC. As protein: CASSFGTGGIDEQYF. The full variable domain, in which reference TRBV11-3 and TRBJ2-7 provide the parts outside the CDR3, is EAGVVQSPRYKIIEKKQPVAFWCNPISGHNTLYWYLQNLGQGPELLIRYENEEAVDDSQLPKDRFSAERLKGVDSTLKIQPAELGDSAVYLCASSFGTGGIDEQYFGPGTRLTVT.

The gene calls are TRBV9 and TRBJ2-6; 7 bases agree with TRBD1. The germline CDR1 and CDR2 sequences are SGDLS and YYNGEE. This CDR3 is 17 amino acids long. J gave up 0 bases and V 3 bases, and 6 bases lay outside the gene matches. DNA for the CDR3: TGTGCCAGCAGCGCCCTCAGGGGGACCTCTGGGGCCAACGTCCTGACTTTC. Translation: CASSALRGTSGANVLTF. The variable domain in full, with the rest retrieved from reference TRBV9 and TRBJ2-6, is DSGVTQTPKHLITATGQRVTLRCSPRSGDLSVYWYQQSLDQGLQFLIQYYNGEERAKGNILERFSAQQFPDLHSELNLSSLELGDSALYFCASSALRGTSGANVLTFGAGSRLTVL.

The J gene is TRBJ1-1, the V gene TRBV2, with D possibly matching TRBD1 (6 bases). Germline V gives CDR1 SNHLY, CDR2 FYNNEI. The CDR3 has 15 amino acids. Trimming took 2 bases from V and 5 from J, leaving 15 bases between them. CDR3 in DNA: TGTGCCAGCAGTGAATTCGGCAGGGGAGGGACTGAAGCTTTCTTT. Protein product: CASSEFGRGGTEAFF.

This clone was counted a single time. This chain links TRBV19 with TRBJ1-2, with 8 bases identical to TRBD1. CDR3 size: 14 residues. The J segment lost 3 bases and the V segment lost 5 bases, leaving 5 bases of the junction unmatched. CDR1 and CDR2 (germline): LNHDA, SQIVND (reference sequence). The CDR3 region has the DNA TGTGCCAGTAGTGTAGGACAGGGCCACTATGGCTACACCTTC. It encodes CASSVGQGHYGYTF. Based on the CDR3 plus reference TRBV19 and TRBJ1-2, the full variable domain is DGGITQSPKYLFRKEGQNVTLSCEQNLNHDAMYWYRQDPGQGLRLIYYSQIVNDFQKGDIAEGYSVSREKKESFPLTVTSAQKNPTAFYLCASSVGQGHYGYTFGSGTRLTVV.

The chain links TRBV19 to TRBJ1-5; D not resolved. V shed 4 bases and J shed 2 bases, with 12 bases lying between them. Germline V gene sequence: CDR1 LNHDA, CDR2 SQIVND (reference sequence). CDR3 length: 15 amino acids. CDR3 DNA sequence: TGTGCCAGTAGTAAATGGAGAGATGGCAATCAGCCCCAGCATTTT. It codes for CASSKWRDGNQPQHF. Full variable domain (rest looked up from reference TRBV19 and TRBJ1-5): DGGITQSPKYLFRKEGQNVTLSCEQNLNHDAMYWYRQDPGQGLRLIYYSQIVNDFQKGDIAEGYSVSREKKESFPLTVTSAQKNPTAFYLCASSKWRDGNQPQHFGDGTRLSIL.

The chain recombines TRBV12-5 with TRBJ1-5; 7 bases map to TRBD1. The CDR3 is made up of 18 amino acids. CDR1 and CDR2 from the germline V gene are LGHNT and FRNRAP. V lost 2 bases and J lost 6; bases outside the gene matches: 16. CDR3 region: CASGLMSRDSGGAQPQHF. Here the CDR3 DNA reads TGTGCTAGTGGTTTGATGAGCCGGGACAGTGGAGGGGCTCAGCCCCAGCATTTT.

The rearrangement uses TRBV7-2 and TRBJ2-3, with 9 positions matching TRBD2. The CDR3 consists of 15 residues. V shed 5 bases, J shed 0 bases, and the junction held 3 bases outside the gene matches. Germline assignment: CDR1 SGHTA and CDR2 FQGNSA. The CDR3 region has the DNA TGTGCCAGCAGCACCGGGACTAGCAGCACAGATACGCAGTATTTT. It translates to CASSTGTSSTDTQYF.

The gene calls are TRBV28 and TRBJ2-7; D unresolved. The V gene's germline CDR1 is MDHEN and CDR2 SYDVKM. The ends were cut back, 3 bases at V and 6 bases at J, with 12 bases in the middle. This CDR3 contains 13 residues. CDR3 residues: CASSFGPPGEQYF. The DNA for the CDR3 is TGTGCCAGCAGTTTCGGTCCGCCAGGCGAGCAGTACTTC.

V usage is TRBV7-9 and J usage is TRBJ2-5; a weak D match, TRBD2 (5 bases). Germline V gene sequence: CDR1 SEHNR, CDR2 FQNEAQ (reference sequence). The CDR3 sequence is 17 residues long. Between the trimmed V and J ends, which lost 0 bases and 6 bases, there was a span of 20 bases. The CDR3 DNA reads as TGTGCCAGCAGCTTAGCGCTTAATAGCGCGACCCAGCAGACCCAGTACTTC. This encodes CASSLALNSATQQTQYF.